One sample yielded the 21 T cell receptor beta chains listed below, sequenced in a study of response to subunit inactivated influenza vaccine. MiXCR, applied by TCRdb to the RT-PCR reads, yields one record per CDR3 protein. The table includes 300,000 to 350,000 distinct CDR3 sequences, around a fifth detected once. The sequencing here drew on PBMCs from blood, taken 21 months after vaccination. All receptors derive from a man aged 45-69 years who received an inactivated influenza vaccine.

The genes are TRBV24-1 and TRBJ2-1; 7 bases map to TRBD2. This CDR3 has 16 amino acids. V gave up 3 bases and J gave up 2 bases; unmatched junction bases: 6. Germline lookup yields CDR1 KGHDR and CDR2 SFDVKD. CDR3 DNA sequence: TGTGCCACCAGTGATCCCGGGACTATGCCCTACAATGAGCAGTTCTTC. Translation: CATSDPGTMPYNEQFF.

The chain is built from TRBV28 and TRBJ1-2; a possible D gene is TRBD1 (6 bases). The CDR3 is 16 amino acids. Trimming stripped 8 bases from V and 0 bases from J, with 19 bases between. The germline gives CDR1 MDHEN, CDR2 SYDVKM. In nucleotides, the CDR3 is TGTGCCAGCTCTGGACAGTCCCGCGAGGCTAACTATGGCTACACCTTC. This gives the protein CASSGQSREANYGYTF.

The chain has TRBV15 and TRBJ1-1, with 7 bases that match TRBD1. CDR1 LNHNV and CDR2 YYDKDF come from the germline V gene (reference sequence). The CDR3 has 20 amino acids. The ends lost 2 bases at V and 0 bases at J; junction bases unmatched: 18. The CDR3 loop is CATSRNLGVRTGRMNTEAFF. The CDR3 coding sequence is TGTGCCACCAGCAGAAATTTGGGGGTCCGGACAGGAAGGATGAACACTGAAGCTTTCTTT.

Only a few counts were recorded for this clonotype. This chain joins TRBV20-1 and TRBJ1-5, with TRBD1 matching 10 bases. Germline assignment: CDR1 DFQATT and CDR2 SNEGSKA (reference sequence). J lost 4 bases, V lost 5 bases, and 2 bases had no gene match. The length of the CDR3 is 13 residues. The CDR3 DNA follows: TGCAGTGCTTCGGGACAGGGGAATCAGCCCCAGCATTTT. As protein: CSASGQGNQPQHF.

This clonotype has a handful of counts. DNA for the CDR3: TGTGCCAGCGGGGACCCAAGTCGGAGTCAGCCCCAGCATTTT. It encodes CASGDPSRSQPQHF. The chain recombines TRBV27 with TRBJ1-5, with D perhaps matching TRBD1 (5 bases). The CDR3 consists of 14 residues. Germline loops: CDR1 MNHEY, CDR2 SMNVEV (reference sequence). The V end was cut by 8 bases, the J end by 6 bases, with 17 bases between.

This clonotype showed up just a few times. The gene calls are TRBV20-1 and TRBJ2-5, with a possible D match to TRBD2 (5 bases). V was cut by 7 bases and J by 6 bases, with 12 bases left in between. From germline, CDR1 is DFQATT and CDR2 SNEGSKA (reference sequence). The CDR3 loop spans 11 amino acids. CDR3 sequence: CSVHRGKTQYF. The DNA of the CDR3 is TGCAGTGTACACCGAGGGAAGACCCAGTACTTC.

This rearrangement joins TRBV12-3 or TRBV12-4 to TRBJ1-2, with D uncertain. This CDR3 has 13 amino acids. V was pared by 3 bases and J by 4 bases, with 9 bases between. The CDR3 DNA is TGTGCCAGCAGTTTTGGGGTGGGCTATGGCTACACCTTC. Amino acids: CASSFGVGYGYTF.

The V call is TRBV6-2 or TRBV6-3, the J call TRBJ1-1; 8 bases are shared with TRBD1. CDR3 size: 17 residues. Trimming cost V 2 bases and J 3 bases; bases outside gene matches: 11. Germline loops: CDR1 MNHEY, CDR2 SVGEGT. In DNA form, the CDR3 reads TGTGCCAGCAGTTACAACTCAGGGGGCATATCGTACACTGAAGCTTTCTTT. Amino acids: CASSYNSGGISYTEAFF.

This clonotype was counted ten times or more. The DNA for the CDR3 is TGTGCCAGCAGTTACCTCGACAGGGGAGCTAATGAAAAACTGTTTTTT. Translation gives CASSYLDRGANEKLFF. The genes are TRBV6-5 and TRBJ1-4; 8 bases are a match to TRBD1. Germline assignment: CDR1 MNHEY and CDR2 SVGAGI. J gave up 3 bases and V 2 bases, and 5 bases lay outside the gene matches. The length of the CDR3 is 16 residues.

This rearrangement joins TRBV6-5 to TRBJ1-2, with D possibly matching TRBD1 (5 bases). Germline CDR1 MNHEY, CDR2 SVGAGI. The CDR3 has 13 amino acids. V gave up 2 bases and J gave up 3 bases, with 7 bases separating them. This CDR3 reads CASSYGGDYGYTF. Written as DNA, the CDR3 is TGTGCCAGCAGTTACGGGGGTGACTATGGCTACACCTTC.

The rearrangement uses TRBV4-3 and TRBJ1-3, with 10 bases identical to TRBD1. Germline V gene sequence: CDR1 LGHNA, CDR2 YSLEER. This CDR3 has 16 amino acids. Trimming removed 0 bases from V and 4 bases from J; junction bases left unmatched: 3. In DNA form, the CDR3 reads TGCGCCAGCAGCCAAGAAGACAGGGGGCTAGGAAACACCATATATTTT. Amino acids: CASSQEDRGLGNTIYF.

The chain joins TRBV6-1 to TRBJ1-5; D remains unclear. This CDR3 is 14 amino acids long. Deletions cut 10 bases from V and 2 bases from J, with 15 bases between. Germline lookup yields CDR1 MNHNS and CDR2 SASEGT. CDR3 in amino acids: CATRQVFGNQPQHF. The CDR3 DNA is TGTGCCACCAGGCAGGTATTTGGCAATCAGCCCCAGCATTTT.

The gene calls are TRBV5-4 and TRBJ1-1; D is perhaps TRBD1 (6 bases). The CDR3 loop spans 16 amino acids. CDR1 and CDR2 (germline): SGHNT, YYREEE (reference sequence). V gave up 7 bases and J gave up 1 base, with 20 bases separating them. CDR3 amino acids: CASGGSGGARNTEAFF. The CDR3 coding sequence is TGTGCCAGCGGGGGGTCGGGGGGCGCGCGGAACACTGAAGCTTTCTTT. The full variable domain, with the rest looked up from reference TRBV5-4 and TRBJ1-1, is ETGVTQSPTHLIKTRGQQVTLRCSSQSGHNTVSWYQQALGQGPQFIFQYYREEENGRGNFPPRFSGLQFPNYSSELNVNALELDDSALYLCASGGSGGARNTEAFFGQGTRLTVV.

This chain uses TRBV3-1 with TRBJ2-7; 7 bases fit TRBD1. CDR1 and CDR2 (germline): LGHDT, YNNKEL (reference sequence). This CDR3 spans 14 amino acids. J gave up 1 base and V 3 bases, and 3 bases lay outside the gene matches. For the CDR3, the DNA is TGTGCCAGCAGCCAGGCAGGGGGATCCTACGAGCAGTACTTC. This encodes CASSQAGGSYEQYF.

The CDR3 sequence is CASSLGGGRGSNEQFF. The CDR3 nucleotides read TGTGCCAGCAGCCTGGGGGGCGGGAGGGGGTCTAATGAGCAGTTCTTC. The rearrangement links TRBV7-2 to TRBJ2-1; 9 bases line up with TRBD2. The V gene's germline CDR1 is SGHTA and CDR2 FQGNSA. The length of the CDR3 is 16 residues. V was pared by 5 bases and J by 7 bases, with 12 bases of the junction left unmatched.

This clonotype has at least ten counts. The chain carries TRBV5-6 and TRBJ1-2, with unresolved D. The CDR3 is made up of 13 amino acids. V shed 1 base and J shed 2 bases, with 6 bases lying between them. Germline lookup yields CDR1 SGHDT and CDR2 YYEEEE. In DNA, the CDR3 is TGTGCCAGCAGCTTGCCCGACAACTATGGCTACACCTTC. Translation: CASSLPDNYGYTF.

The chain combines TRBV27 with TRBJ2-1; D uncertain. Between the trimmed V and J ends, which lost 1 base and 3 bases, there was a span of 13 bases. The CDR3 totals 16 residues. CDR1 MNHEY and CDR2 SMNVEV come from the germline V gene (reference sequence). The CDR3 sequence: CASSLWVTKRYNEQFF. The DNA for the CDR3 is TGTGCCAGCAGTTTATGGGTAACCAAGCGCTACAATGAGCAGTTCTTC.

In this sample, this clonotype turned up many times. The chain uses TRBV7-2 and TRBJ2-7; D is unresolved. Trimming removed 5 bases from V and 0 bases from J, with 2 bases in between. The CDR3 extends over 11 amino acids. CDR1 is SGHTA, CDR2 FQGNSA, per germline. This chain's CDR3 is CASSDSYEQYF. CDR3 nucleotides: TGTGCCAGCAGCGACTCCTACGAGCAGTACTTC.

The chain links TRBV20-1 to TRBJ2-3; 7 bases line up with TRBD2. The CDR3 totals 10 residues. V shed 5 bases, J shed 13 bases, and the junction held 6 bases outside the gene matches. Looked up from germline, CDR1 is DFQATT and CDR2 is SNEGSKA (reference sequence). In DNA, the CDR3 is TGCAGTGCTGGCCGGGGGGTGGAGTATTTT. Translation gives CSAGRGVEYF.

This clonotype was counted many times. The chain combines TRBV27 with TRBJ1-5, with D hard to call. The germline gives CDR1 MNHEY, CDR2 SMNVEV (reference sequence). The V gene lost 0 bases and the J gene lost 6 bases, with 6 bases spanning the gap. The CDR3 loop spans 13 amino acids. CDR3 sequence (DNA): TGTGCCAGCAGTTTATCGGGAGTTCAGCCCCAGCATTTT. Translation gives CASSLSGVQPQHF.

The V and J genes are TRBV9 and TRBJ2-1; 10 bases are shared with TRBD1. Germline V gene data show CDR1 as SGDLS and CDR2 as YYNGEE. This CDR3 has 12 amino acids. Trimming at V came to 4 bases and at J to 12 bases, leaving 4 bases not matched to a gene. The chain's CDR3 is CASSPDRGPQFF. The CDR3 DNA reads as TGTGCCAGCAGCCCCGACAGGGGGCCGCAGTTCTTC. Based on the CDR3 plus reference TRBV9 and TRBJ2-1, the full variable domain is DSGVTQTPKHLITATGQRVTLRCSPRSGDLSVYWYQQSLDQGLQFLIQYYNGEERAKGNILERFSAQQFPDLHSELNLSSLELGDSALYFCASSPDRGPQFFGPGTRLTVL.